The clone carrying this T cell receptor (beta chain) occurred a few times. One end of the junction varies from germline; a read error may be responsible. Per the germline V gene, CDR1 is SGHRS and CDR2 is YFSETQ. This CDR3 contains 15 residues. This sample was included in a study of blood T cell repertoires in COVID-19. Produced via immunoSEQ multiplex PCR; TCRdb's table is partial and in-frame only. The top ten clones hold 2% to 2.5% of a sample with 100,000 to 150,000 clones, roughly 90% of them seen once. The sequenced sample consisted of peripheral blood. The rearrangement links TRBV5-1 to TRBJ2-7; 8 bases line up with TRBD1. This receptor was taken from a man between 65 and 79 years old with active COVID-19. The CDR3 nucleotides read TGCGCCAGCCGCTTCTCGGGACAGGTGGCCTACGAGCAGTACTTC. This codes for CASRFSGQVAYEQYF.